This TCR beta chain was captured in a study of PD-L1 blockade in urothelial cancer. About the research overall: Researchers found blood samples held a median of roughly 140,000 T cells.

J was trimmed by 9 bases and V by 6 bases; bases with no gene match: 11. This CDR3 region has 15 residues. This table comes from immunoSEQ multiplex PCR, and its TCRdb copy is limited to in-frame clones, with some not included. The sample lists 80,000 to 100,000 clones; around 76% were seen once. The specimen comprised PBMCs, sampled around atezolizumab (anti-PD-L1) treatment. The V call is TRBV6-7, the J call TRBJ2-1; 10 bases are a match to TRBD2. TRBV6-7 is classed as an ORF, of uncertain function. The sequence was collected from a man aged 65 to 85 with urothelial cancer. CDR3 nucleotide sequence: TGTGCCAGCAGCATCACCAGCGGGAGGGCATTTGAGCAGTTCTTC. This sequence encodes CASSITSGRAFEQFF.